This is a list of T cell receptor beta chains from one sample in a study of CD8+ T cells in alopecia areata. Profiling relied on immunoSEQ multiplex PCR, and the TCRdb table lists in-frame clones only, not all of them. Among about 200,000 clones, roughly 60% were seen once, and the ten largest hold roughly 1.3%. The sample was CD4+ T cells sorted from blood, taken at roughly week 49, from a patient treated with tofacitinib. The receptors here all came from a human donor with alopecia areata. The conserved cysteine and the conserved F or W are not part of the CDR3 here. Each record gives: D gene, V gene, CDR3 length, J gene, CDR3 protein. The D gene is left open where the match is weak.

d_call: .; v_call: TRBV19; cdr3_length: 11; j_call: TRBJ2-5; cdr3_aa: ASSWRADETQY
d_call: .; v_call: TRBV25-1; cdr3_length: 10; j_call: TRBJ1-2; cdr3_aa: ASSEYLGGYT
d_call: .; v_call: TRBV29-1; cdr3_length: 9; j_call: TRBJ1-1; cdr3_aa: SGGHNTEAF
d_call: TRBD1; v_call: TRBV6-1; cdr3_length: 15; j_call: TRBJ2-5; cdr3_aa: AISEGTGGTGQETQY
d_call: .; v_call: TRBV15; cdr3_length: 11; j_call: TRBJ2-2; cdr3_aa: ATSNQNTGELF
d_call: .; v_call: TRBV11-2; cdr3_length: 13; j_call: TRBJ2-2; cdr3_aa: ASSRRQLNTGELF
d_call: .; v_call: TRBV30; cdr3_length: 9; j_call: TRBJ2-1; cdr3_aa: AWTRDNEQF
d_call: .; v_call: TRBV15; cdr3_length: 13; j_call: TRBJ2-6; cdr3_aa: ATSRDRSGANVLT
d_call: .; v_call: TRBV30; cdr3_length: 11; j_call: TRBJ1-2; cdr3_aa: AWSMTGWRGYT
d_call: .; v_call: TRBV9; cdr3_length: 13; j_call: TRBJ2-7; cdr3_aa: ASSAGLGDRGEQY